This T cell receptor (beta chain) was recorded in a study of OX40 agonist ivuxolimab in advanced cancers. At the level of the study: The treatment was a fully human IgG2 OX40 agonist, ivuxolimab. Study conclusions and caveats: Expanded clones tended on average to be more numerous among CD8+ T cells than CD4+.

The assay was immunoSEQ multiplex PCR, and TCRdb's table has in-frame clones only and misses some. Of 90,000 to 120,000 clones listed, 75% to 95% are singletons. Blood specimens came from baseline, cycle 4 day 1, and cycle 7 day 1. J was trimmed by 4 bases and V by 4 bases; bases with no gene match: 9. Per germline, CDR1 SGHTA and CDR2 FQGNSA. The CDR3 runs 17 residues. On this clone: Its antigen is as yet unknown.

The sample here was CD4+ or CD8+ T cells sorted from blood, taken in a trial of the OX40 agonist ivuxolimab. The genes are TRBV7-2 and TRBJ2-2, with 10 bases matching TRBD2. The TCR sequence derives from an adult with an advanced solid tumor such as melanoma, head and neck, liver or kidney cancer. In nucleotides, the CDR3 is TGTGCCAGCAGCTGGACTGTAGCGGGAGGCCCCACCGGGGAGCTGTTTTTT. Amino acids: CASSWTVAGGPTGELFF.